This entry lists 19 T cell receptor beta chains sequenced from one sample in a study of shared clonotypes between healthy human individuals. Sequencing used immunoSEQ multiplex PCR; TCRdb keeps in-frame clones, though not all of them. The sample has approximately 1.5 million clones; approximately 98.5% are singletons. Sequenced material: naive CD4+ T cells sorted from blood. Noted subset: CD45RA+ positively selected. The receptors were sampled from a man between 25 and 39 years old in good health.

The V gene is TRBV5-4, the J gene TRBJ2-7, with 12 bases aligning to TRBD2. CDR1 and CDR2 (germline): SGHNT, YYREEE (reference sequence). Germline trimming cut 3 bases from V and 2 bases from J; bases unmatched to any gene: 12. The CDR3 runs 18 residues. Here the CDR3 reads CASSSRASGRGDTYEQYF. CDR3 in DNA: TGTGCCAGCAGCTCCCGGGCTAGCGGGAGGGGAGATACCTACGAGCAGTACTTC.

A single count supports this clone. This chain uses TRBV5-4 with TRBJ2-3, with D maybe TRBD1 (6 bases). CDR1 and CDR2 from the germline V gene are SGHNT and YYREEE (reference sequence). The V and J ends lost 3 bases and 2 bases respectively, with 13 bases between them. The CDR3 covers 15 residues. The CDR3 is CASSSRDTFTDTQYF. CDR3 coding DNA: TGTGCCAGCAGCTCCCGGGACACCTTCACAGATACGCAGTATTTT.

V is TRBV9 and J is TRBJ2-2; 9 nucleotides line up with TRBD2. CDR1 and CDR2 from the germline V gene are SGDLS and YYNGEE. Unmatched junction bases numbered 8, after V lost 0 bases and J lost 5 bases. The length of the CDR3 is 17 residues. DNA for the CDR3: TGTGCCAGCAGCGTAGCTGGGGGCGGGAGGGGGACCGGGGAGCTGTTTTTT. Translation gives CASSVAGGGRGTGELFF. Looking up the rest from reference TRBV9 and TRBJ2-2 gives the full variable domain: DSGVTQTPKHLITATGQRVTLRCSPRSGDLSVYWYQQSLDQGLQFLIQYYNGEERAKGNILERFSAQQFPDLHSELNLSSLELGDSALYFCASSVAGGGRGTGELFFGEGSRLTVL.

This chain links TRBV27 with TRBJ2-7; D may be TRBD1 or TRBD2 (5 bases each). Trimming removed 4 bases at V and 6 bases at J, with 16 bases between. Germline CDR1 MNHEY, CDR2 SMNVEV (reference sequence). The CDR3 totals 14 residues. The CDR3: CASSSTPEGSEQYF. The CDR3 coding sequence is TGTGCCAGCAGTTCGACACCAGAGGGGTCCGAGCAGTACTTC.

The chain couples TRBV4-3 to TRBJ2-1, with D unresolved. CDR3 length: 15 residues. The germline V and J ends were trimmed by 1 base and 4 bases, with 11 bases remaining between them. Germline V gene sequence: CDR1 LGHNA, CDR2 YSLEER. The chain's CDR3 is CASSQGAVDYNEQFF. DNA of the CDR3: TGCGCCAGCAGCCAAGGGGCGGTAGATTACAATGAGCAGTTCTTC.

The rearrangement joins TRBV12-5 to TRBJ2-3; 11 bases are shared with TRBD2. Germline CDR1 LGHNT, CDR2 FRNRAP. Trimming took 6 bases from V and 4 from J; bases not matched to a gene: 6. The CDR3 sequence is 15 residues long. CDR3 coding DNA: TGTGCTAGTGGCCTTTTAGCGGGAGGGGCAGATACGCAGTATTTT. It yields the protein CASGLLAGGADTQYF.

The chain has TRBV4-3 and TRBJ2-1; no clear D. The CDR3 extends over 15 amino acids. The V gene lost 4 bases and the J gene lost 0 bases, with 10 bases spanning the gap. CDR1 is LGHNA, CDR2 YSLEER, per germline. The CDR3 DNA is TGCGCCAGCAGCCCAACGCCGGGCTCCTACAATGAGCAGTTCTTC. Its protein is CASSPTPGSYNEQFF.

A note on this clone: The sample contains more than one DNA sequence encoding this CDR3. This chain connects TRBV2 to TRBJ2-7; possible D gene TRBD1, 5 bases. Trimming stripped 6 bases from V and 0 bases from J, with 9 bases between. The CDR3 is 13 residues long. The germline V gene has CDR1 SNHLY and CDR2 FYNNEI. CDR3 in amino acids: CASRRTPSYEQYF. CDR3 bases: TGTGCCAGCAGGCGGACACCCTCCTACGAGCAGTACTTC.

This clone showed up just once. The CDR3 loop reads CASSDLVGETQYF. CDR3 sequence (DNA): TGCGCCAGCAGTGATTTGGTGGGAGAGACCCAGTACTTC. This sequence joins TRBV10-2 and TRBJ2-5; D gene uncertain. Trimming shortened V by 3 bases and J by 4 bases, and 9 bases separated the two germline ends. Germline assignment: CDR1 WSHSY and CDR2 SAAADI. This CDR3 contains 13 residues.

CDR3 DNA sequence: TGTGCCAGCTCACCAAACACAGGGGGCGACACCGGGGAGCTGTTTTTT. It codes for CASSPNTGGDTGELFF. The chain carries TRBV18 and TRBJ2-2; TRBD1 aligns across 9 bases. The ends lost 2 bases at V and 3 bases at J; junction bases unmatched: 4. Germline V lookup: CDR1 KGHSH, CDR2 LQKENI. CDR3 length equals 16 residues.

V usage is TRBV15 and J usage is TRBJ1-1; tentative D call: TRBD1 (5 bases). Germline V gene data show CDR1 as LNHNV and CDR2 as YYDKDF (reference sequence). The CDR3 has 13 amino acids. Trimming shortened V by 3 bases and J by 12 bases, and 17 bases separated the two germline ends. CDR3 loop: CATSSGIVRATFF. The CDR3 DNA sequence: TGTGCCACCAGCAGTGGAATAGTCAGGGCAACTTTCTTT.

The chain is built from TRBV4-3 and TRBJ2-7; no clear D gene. Trimming pared 1 base from V and 6 bases from J, leaving 16 bases between. CDR1 and CDR2 from the germline V gene are LGHNA and YSLEER. CDR3 length: 15 residues. The CDR3 sequence is CASSQVRASPVEQYF. CDR3 coding DNA: TGCGCCAGCAGCCAAGTGCGCGCGAGCCCGGTCGAGCAGTACTTC.

This sequence joins TRBV5-4 and TRBJ2-3, with TRBD2 matching 10 bases. The CDR3 covers 15 residues. The V and J ends lost 3 bases and 1 base, in that order; junction bases with no gene match: 2. Germline CDR1 SGHNT, CDR2 YYREEE (reference sequence). The CDR3 loop reads CASSSGTSGTDTQYF. In DNA, the CDR3 is TGTGCCAGCAGCTCCGGGACTAGCGGCACAGATACGCAGTATTTT.

This clone was counted once. The rearrangement uses TRBV2 and TRBJ2-3; the match to TRBD1 covers 12 bases. The germline gives CDR1 SNHLY, CDR2 FYNNEI. The CDR3 totals 14 residues. J was trimmed by 4 bases and V by 6 bases; bases with no gene match: 2. CDR3 region: CASSGTGGADTQYF. The DNA of the CDR3 is TGTGCCAGCAGCGGGACAGGGGGCGCAGATACGCAGTATTTT.

Only one count was recorded for this clone. The CDR3 reads CSAAITADALFF. CDR3 bases: TGCAGCGCCGCGATCACTGCAGACGCACTGTTTTTT. The V gene is TRBV29-1, the J gene TRBJ1-4, with D uncertain. The CDR3 consists of 12 residues. V lost 7 bases and J lost 13, with 19 bases in between. CDR1 SQVTM and CDR2 ANQGSEA come from the germline V gene.

The chain employs TRBV19 and TRBJ2-7; D tentatively fits TRBD1 or TRBD2 (5 bases each). Germline CDR1 is LNHDA and CDR2 is SQIVND (reference sequence). CDR3 length: 18 amino acids. V lost 2 bases, J lost 1 base, and 21 bases lay in between. The CDR3, as DNA: TGTGCCAGTAGTATATCGGGACCTCTGAGCCAACCTTCCTACGAGCAGTACTTC. It is translated as CASSISGPLSQPSYEQYF.

The CDR3 coding sequence is TGCGCCAGCAGCTTGGTTGACCGCCTGAACACTGAAGCTTTCTTT. Amino acids: CASSLVDRLNTEAFF. The chain is built from TRBV5-1 and TRBJ1-1; no reliable D call. Germline-derived CDR1 and CDR2 are SGHRS and YFSETQ. The CDR3 runs 15 residues. V was cut by 0 bases and J by 0 bases, with 9 bases left in between.

J is TRBJ2-7 and V is TRBV28; 11 positions match TRBD2. This CDR3 has 21 amino acids. V lost 1 base, J lost 1 base, and 18 bases stayed unmatched. CDR1 is MDHEN, CDR2 SYDVKM, per germline. The CDR3 DNA reads TGTGCCAGCAGTTTATCGGGACTAGCGGCTGGAAGAGGCTTTAGGTCCTACGAGCAGTACTTC. This encodes CASSLSGLAAGRGFRSYEQYF.

Details on this clone: The sample has other DNA sequences that encode this CDR3 too. The chain carries TRBV29-1 and TRBJ1-5; D perhaps matches TRBD1 (5 bases). The CDR3 is 13 amino acids. Per the germline V gene, CDR1 is SQVTM and CDR2 is ANQGSEA. Trimming shortened V by 4 bases and J by 0 bases, and 7 bases separated the two germline ends. CDR3 amino acids: CSVGGDSNQPQHF. The CDR3 nucleotides read TGCAGCGTTGGAGGGGATAGCAATCAGCCCCAGCATTTT. The whole variable domain, remainder taken from reference TRBV29-1 and TRBJ1-5, is SAVISQKPSRDICQRGTSLTIQCQVDSQVTMMFWYRQQPGQSLTLIATANQGSEATYESGFVIDKFPISRPNLTFSTLTVSNMSPEDSSIYLCSVGGDSNQPQHFGDGTRLSIL.